The 15 T cell receptor beta chains presented below share a single source sample, sequenced in a study of T-cell memory formation after mild COVID-19. TCRdb passed the 5' RACE reads through MiXCR, listing each CDR3 protein once. The sample gives about 190,000 distinct CDR3 sequences, about 18% of which show up once; 2.4% is in the top ten. Material: PBMCs or a T cell subset sorted from them (not recorded which). These receptors originate from an adult woman who had mild COVID-19 (a few samples of this study predate the infection). Cell type and time point are not known.

This clonotype was seen a handful of times. The chain is built from TRBV12-3 or TRBV12-4 and TRBJ1-5; the D is unclear. The CDR3 consists of 15 residues. Trimming stripped 7 bases from V and 0 bases from J, with 13 bases between. The CDR3: CASTTKAYSNQPQHF. The CDR3 DNA is TGTGCCAGCACCACCAAGGCTTATAGCAATCAGCCCCAGCATTTT.

This clonotype showed up just a few times. V is TRBV29-1 and J is TRBJ2-4, with D possibly being TRBD2 (6 bases). V gave up 3 bases and J gave up 3 bases, with 12 bases separating them. Germline CDR1 is SQVTM and CDR2 is ANQGSEA. This CDR3 spans 14 amino acids. The CDR3 sequence: CSVEIPGLKNIQYF. The CDR3 bases are TGCAGCGTTGAGATCCCGGGACTCAAAAACATTCAGTACTTC.

This clonotype has more than one count but fewer than ten. This rearrangement joins TRBV15 to TRBJ2-5; 13 bases agree with TRBD2. The CDR3 runs 17 residues. Looked up from germline, CDR1 is LNHNV and CDR2 is YYDKDF (reference sequence). Losses at the gene ends were 2 bases for V and 2 bases for J; bases not matched to a gene: 5. For the CDR3, the DNA is TGTGCCACCAGCAGAAGCCGGGGACTAGCGGGGCAAGAGACCCAGTACTTC. This gives the protein CATSRSRGLAGQETQYF. The entire variable domain, with the rest obtained from reference TRBV15 and TRBJ2-5, is as follows: DAMVIQNPRYQVTQFGKPVTLSCSQTLNHNVMYWYQQKSSQAPKLLFHYYDKDFNNEADTPDNFQSRRPNTSFCFLDIRSPGLGDTAMYLCATSRSRGLAGQETQYFGPGTRLLVL.

This clonotype has more than one count but fewer than ten. The chain employs TRBV25-1 and TRBJ2-1; 7 bases match TRBD2. Germline trimming cut 2 bases from V and 7 bases from J; bases unmatched to any gene: 8. Germline CDR1 reads MGHDK; CDR2 reads SYGVNS. The CDR3 has 15 residues. The CDR3 protein is CASSESGAAFNEQFF. The CDR3 coding sequence is TGTGCCAGCAGTGAAAGCGGGGCCGCCTTTAATGAGCAGTTCTTC.

This clonotype showed up just a few times. This chain connects TRBV5-4 to TRBJ1-2; D is possibly TRBD1 (6 bases). There are 13 residues in the CDR3. V was cut by 1 base and J by 8 bases, with 12 bases left in between. CDR1 is SGHNT, CDR2 YYREEE, per germline (reference sequence). As DNA, the CDR3 is TGTGCCAGCAGCTTGACAGGGATTAGCGGCTACACCTTC. Residues: CASSLTGISGYTF.

This clonotype was detected only a few times. The rearrangement links TRBV7-9 to TRBJ2-3; 15 bases map to TRBD2. Germline CDR1 is SEHNR and CDR2 is FQNEAQ (reference sequence). The CDR3 is 17 amino acids. The trim removed 5 bases at V and 4 bases at J, leaving 7 bases unmatched. The CDR3 DNA reads TGTGCCAGCAGCCCAGGACTAGCGGGAGGGAATGCAGATACGCAGTATTTT. It is translated as CASSPGLAGGNADTQYF.

This clonotype was seen a few times. V usage is TRBV5-1 and J usage is TRBJ1-1; 7 bases agree with TRBD1. The CDR3 totals 16 residues. With V trimmed by 7 bases and J by 5 bases, 17 bases remained unmatched. Germline V lookup: CDR1 SGHRS, CDR2 YFSETQ. CDR3: CASGRGGRQGWTEAFF. CDR3 DNA: TGCGCCAGCGGGCGAGGCGGTAGACAGGGATGGACTGAAGCTTTCTTT.

This clonotype was recorded a few times. This chain joins TRBV19 and TRBJ1-1; 8 bases match TRBD1. V was clipped by 9 bases and J by 11 bases; unmatched bases: 8. CDR3 length equals 11 residues. Germline-derived CDR1 and CDR2 are LNHDA and SQIVND (reference sequence). The CDR3 sequence is CASLDRVEAFF. CDR3 DNA: TGTGCCAGCTTGGACAGGGTGGAGGCTTTCTTT.

This clonotype appeared a few times. V and J are TRBV5-6 and TRBJ1-6; weak D call: TRBD1 (5 bases). Trimming left V 3 bases short and J 9 bases short, with 16 bases between. There are 15 residues in the CDR3. The germline gives CDR1 SGHDT, CDR2 YYEEEE. CDR3 region: CASSSGLRGSSPLHF. The CDR3, as DNA: TGTGCCAGCAGCTCGGGACTTCGAGGAAGTTCACCCCTCCACTTT.

Within the sample, this clonotype is medium-sized (0.01 to 0.1%). This chain joins TRBV12-3 or TRBV12-4 and TRBJ2-1; the D gene is possibly TRBD2 (6 bases). V gave up 5 bases and J gave up 0 bases, with 14 bases separating them. The CDR3 runs 16 residues. The CDR3 region is CASSPRLVSSYNEQFF. The CDR3 DNA is TGTGCCAGCAGTCCTAGACTAGTGAGCTCCTACAATGAGCAGTTCTTC.

This clonotype was detected only a few times. The rearrangement uses TRBV29-1 and TRBJ2-3, with TRBD2 as a possible D gene (5 bases). This CDR3 is 16 amino acids long. Trimming took 4 bases from V and 0 from J, leaving 17 bases between them. Looked up from germline, CDR1 is SQVTM and CDR2 is ANQGSEA. CDR3 amino acids: CSVGRIRTGSTDTQYF. The CDR3 DNA sequence: TGCAGCGTTGGGAGGATTCGGACGGGTAGCACAGATACGCAGTATTTT.

This sequence joins TRBV30 and TRBJ1-1; no clear D. The CDR3 runs to 11 residues. Per germline, CDR1 GTSNPN and CDR2 SVGIG (reference sequence). Trimming took 2 bases from V and 7 from J, leaving 8 bases between them. In DNA, the CDR3 is TGTGCCTGGAGTTCGAGTGGTGAAGCTTTCTTT. It yields the protein CAWSSSGEAFF.

This clonotype was detected a few times. The rearrangement links TRBV12-3 or TRBV12-4 to TRBJ1-2; TRBD1 is a possible D gene (6 bases). The CDR3 sequence is 13 residues long. The ends were cut back, 5 bases at V and 8 bases at J, with 15 bases in the middle. CDR3 protein: CASSPGQRGGYTF. In DNA, the CDR3 is TGTGCCAGCAGTCCCGGACAGAGGGGAGGCTACACCTTC.

The chain links TRBV24-1 to TRBJ1-4, with TRBD1 identical over 7 bases. CDR1 is KGHDR, CDR2 SFDVKD, per germline. The V and J ends lost 4 bases and 5 bases, in that order; junction bases with no gene match: 6. The CDR3 has 15 amino acids. The CDR3 DNA reads TGTGCCACCAGTGACCAAGGGGGCCCGAATGAAAAACTGTTTTTT. The encoded protein is CATSDQGGPNEKLFF.

In its sample, this clonotype was seen once. V usage is TRBV18 and J usage is TRBJ2-7; 9 bases fit TRBD1. V gave up 3 bases and J gave up 6 bases; unmatched junction bases: 15. The CDR3 totals 17 residues. Germline V lookup: CDR1 KGHSH, CDR2 LQKENI. CDR3 region: CASSPILSGTGRGEQYF. The CDR3 DNA follows: TGTGCCAGCTCACCTATTCTTTCCGGGACAGGGAGGGGCGAGCAGTACTTC.